The clone carrying this T cell receptor (beta chain) was seen at least ten times. Its antigen remains unidentified. The read ends 3 residues early relative to the CDR3; the germline J gene fills the gap. Sequencing input was equivalent genomic DNA from CVID and controls. Assay: immunoSEQ multiplex PCR; the TCRdb copy retains only in-frame clones and omits some. This set yields about 39,000 clones and no singletons; the top ten hold around 2.8%. The CDR3 contains 13 residues. Trimming left V 2 bases short and J 2 bases short, with 6 bases between. Per the germline V gene, CDR1 is ENHRY and CDR2 is SYGVKD. This sample stems from a study of T cell clonality in common variable immunodeficiency. Study findings and constraints: Fewer TCRbeta clones were shared among CVID subjects than controls. CVID subjects showed higher TCRbeta clonality than healthy controls. Fewer deletions and N-nucleotide insertions were reportedly seen in common variable immunodeficiency TCR beta sequences.

V usage is TRBV10-3 and J usage is TRBJ2-5; D not resolved. The sequenced sample was peripheral blood mononuclear cells. The clonotype originates from a person aged 18 to 70 in good health. The covered CDR3 bases are TGTGCCATCAGTGAGGCCCAGCAAGAGACC. As protein: CAISEAQQET. The entire CDR3 protein is CAISEAQQETQYF.